Following are 19 T cell receptor beta chains from one sample sequenced in a study of T cells after yellow fever vaccination. TCRdb re-called the 5' RACE reads with MiXCR, one entry per CDR3 protein. The data show a few hundred thousand distinct CDR3 sequences, with 8.7% seen just once and over 3% held by the top ten. Sequenced here: CD4+ T cells sorted from PBMCs, sampled 5 days after the yellow fever booster vaccination. These receptors were obtained from a man between 18 and 35 years old who received the YFV17D yellow fever vaccine.

Only a few counts were recorded for this clonotype. V usage is TRBV18 and J usage is TRBJ1-1; D is unresolved. Germline V gene lookup returns CDR1 KGHSH and CDR2 LQKENI. The CDR3 runs to 15 residues. Deletions cut 0 bases from V and 7 bases from J, with 15 bases between. DNA of the CDR3: TGTGCCAGCTCACCACCGGCTCGAGGCTCCGGTGAAGCTTTCTTT. Encoded protein: CASSPPARGSGEAFF.

The sample holds a few counts of this clonotype. The CDR3 coding sequence is TGCAGTGCTAGTCGGGGACCGAGCTCCTACAATGAGCAGTTCTTC. Translation: CSASRGPSSYNEQFF. The chain employs TRBV20-1 and TRBJ2-1; possibly TRBD1 or TRBD2 for D (5 bases each). This CDR3 contains 15 residues. Germline loops: CDR1 DFQATT, CDR2 SNEGSKA (reference sequence). Trimming pared 3 bases from V and 0 bases from J, leaving 12 bases between.

Points on this clonotype: The limits of the CDR3 on the DNA are not certain, so only TCRdb's listed CDR3 is given. The CDR3 is CASTRFGGGTEPFF. The rearrangement links TRBV7-2 to TRBJ1-1; the table's D call TRBD1 went unverified against the DNA. The CDR3 is 14 amino acids in total, end residues counted. Germline V gene lookup returns CDR1 SGHTA and CDR2 FQGNSA.

The DNA of the CDR3 is TGTGCCAGCAGTGAAGGGGACTTGAACACTGAAGCTTTCTTT. As protein: CASSEGDLNTEAFF. The chain combines TRBV6-1 with TRBJ1-1, with D perhaps TRBD1 (5 bases). V lost 1 base, J lost 0 bases, and 6 bases lay in between. The CDR3 is 14 amino acids. Per the germline V gene, CDR1 is MNHNS and CDR2 is SASEGT.

This sequence joins TRBV7-2 and TRBJ2-2; TRBD2 might be the D (5 bases). Per the germline V gene, CDR1 is SGHTA and CDR2 is FQGNSA. This CDR3 has 15 amino acids. V was pared by 3 bases and J by 7 bases, with 15 bases between. The CDR3 reads CASSFGFSVVGELFF. CDR3 nucleotide sequence: TGTGCCAGCAGCTTCGGGTTTAGCGTGGTCGGGGAGCTGTTTTTT.

V gene TRBV6-5 combines with J gene TRBJ1-1, with 9 bases matching TRBD1. V dropped 6 bases and J dropped 1; count of bases not matched to a gene: 6. This CDR3 is built from 15 residues. Germline CDR1 and CDR2: MNHEY and SVGAGI. CDR3 DNA: TGTGCCAGCAGGAGATTGACAGGGGGGAACACTGAAGCTTTCTTT. It specifies CASRRLTGGNTEAFF.

This clonotype was seen more than once but under ten times. The chain joins TRBV23-1 to TRBJ2-6; 8 nucleotides agree with TRBD1. TRBV23-1 has ORF status, its function being uncertain. The ends lost 8 bases at V and 0 bases at J; junction bases unmatched: 9. CDR3 length: 17 residues. For the CDR3, the DNA is TGCGCCAGCTGGACGAGGACAGGGTACTCTGGGGCCAACGTCCTGACTTTC. Protein sequence: CASWTRTGYSGANVLTF.

This clonotype was counted between two and nine times. The V gene is TRBV6-2 or TRBV6-3, the J gene TRBJ2-5, with a possible D match to TRBD2 (6 bases). In germline, CDR1 is MNHEY, CDR2 SVGEGT. The germline V and J ends were trimmed by 2 bases and 1 base, with 8 bases remaining between them. The length of the CDR3 is 14 residues. CDR3 residues: CASSYAGGQETQYF. Here the CDR3 DNA reads TGTGCCAGCAGTTACGCCGGGGGCCAAGAGACCCAGTACTTC.

This clonotype was observed at least ten times. The rearrangement links TRBV6-5 to TRBJ2-1; 11 nucleotides align to TRBD1. The CDR3 is 17 amino acids. Unmatched junction bases numbered 6, after V lost 2 bases and J lost 3 bases. Germline CDR1 MNHEY, CDR2 SVGAGI. The CDR3 DNA is TGTGCCAGCAGTTACGATCGGACAGGGGGCTTCTACAATGAGCAGTTCTTC. Residues: CASSYDRTGGFYNEQFF.

This clonotype was detected a few times. The chain carries TRBV6-6 and TRBJ1-2; 9 bases fit TRBD1. Germline-derived CDR1 and CDR2 are MNHNY and SVGAGI (reference sequence). The CDR3 consists of 17 residues. After removal of 0 bases from V and 6 bases from J, the junction contained 11 bases not matched to a gene. This chain's CDR3 is CASSYSTSTGGGDGYTF. The DNA for the CDR3 is TGTGCCAGCAGTTACTCGACATCGACAGGGGGTGGGGATGGCTACACCTTC.

This clonotype was seen a few times. This chain links TRBV4-3 with TRBJ2-2; D is possibly TRBD1 (6 bases). Germline V lookup: CDR1 LGHNA, CDR2 YSLEER. Trimming cost V 0 bases and J 1 base, with 9 bases left between them. The CDR3 extends over 16 amino acids. DNA of the CDR3: TGCGCCAGCAGCCAAGAACAGGGCTTGAACACCGGGGAGCTGTTTTTT. This codes for CASSQEQGLNTGELFF.

This clonotype was counted a few times. The chain couples TRBV7-2 to TRBJ2-3; 8 nucleotides agree with TRBD2. The germline gives CDR1 SGHTA, CDR2 FQGNSA. CDR3 length: 15 residues. The V segment lost 3 bases and the J segment 2 bases; nucleotides outside the gene matches: 4. The CDR3 protein is CASSFGGGYTDTQYF. CDR3 bases: TGTGCCAGCAGCTTTGGCGGGGGGTACACAGATACGCAGTATTTT.

The chain has TRBV6-5 and TRBJ1-5; D uncertain. V lost 6 bases, J lost 0 bases, and 6 bases lay in between. Germline CDR1 is MNHEY and CDR2 is SVGAGI. There are 13 residues in the CDR3. CDR3 in DNA: TGTGCCAGCAGATTAAATAGCAATCAGCCCCAGCATTTT. As protein: CASRLNSNQPQHF.

This clonotype was seen many times. The genes are TRBV12-3 or TRBV12-4 and TRBJ1-4, with D unresolved. The CDR3 loop spans 14 amino acids. The ends were cut back, 3 bases at V and 4 bases at J, with 9 bases in the middle. CDR3 nucleotide sequence: TGTGCCAGCAGTTTGAGGCAGAGTAATGAAAAACTGTTTTTT. It yields the protein CASSLRQSNEKLFF.

This clonotype was detected only a few times. This chain connects TRBV28 to TRBJ2-5; D gene unclear. CDR1 and CDR2 (germline): MDHEN, SYDVKM. This CDR3 contains 14 residues. Trimming left V 3 bases short and J 4 bases short, with 12 bases between. CDR3 loop: CASSFWGLGETQYF. CDR3 nucleotides: TGTGCCAGCAGTTTTTGGGGATTAGGAGAGACCCAGTACTTC.

V usage is TRBV30 and J usage is TRBJ1-5; possible D gene TRBD1, 5 bases. V shed 2 bases and J shed 0 bases, with 20 bases lying between them. Germline V gives CDR1 GTSNPN, CDR2 SVGIG (reference sequence). This CDR3 region has 18 residues. Written as DNA, the CDR3 is TGTGCCTGGAGTCGCCATCGGGGGGGGAGAAATAGCAATCAGCCCCAGCATTTT. It codes for CAWSRHRGGRNSNQPQHF.

The genes are TRBV7-9 and TRBJ2-3; TRBD2 matches at 9 bases. Germline assignment: CDR1 SEHNR and CDR2 FQNEAQ (reference sequence). Germline trimming cut 1 base from V and 5 bases from J; bases unmatched to any gene: 4. This CDR3 comprises 15 residues. CDR3 DNA: TGTGCCAGCAGCTTAGACGGTAGCGGGGGAGATACGCAGTATTTT. The encoded protein is CASSLDGSGGDTQYF.

The chain recombines TRBV7-9 with TRBJ2-1, with D unresolved. Trimming took off 6 bases at V and 7 bases at J, with 16 bases between the two ends. The CDR3 consists of 14 residues. Per the germline V gene, CDR1 is SEHNR and CDR2 is FQNEAQ (reference sequence). The CDR3 loop reads CASSSDRLGNEQFF. In DNA form, the CDR3 reads TGTGCCAGCAGTTCTGACCGACTGGGGAATGAGCAGTTCTTC.

This clonotype was picked up a small number of times. The V call is TRBV4-1, the J call TRBJ2-5; 10 bases line up with TRBD2. Germline values: CDR1 MGHRA, CDR2 YSYEKL. The CDR3 has 18 residues. V lost 1 base to trimming and J lost 5 bases; unmatched junction nucleotides: 13. In DNA, the CDR3 is TGCGCCAGCAGCCAAGCCGGGGCCAGCGGGGGGGTCCTGGAGACCCAGTACTTC. Its protein product is CASSQAGASGGVLETQYF.